The present T cell receptor beta chain was sequenced within a study of T cell responses to AZD1222 COVID-19 vaccine. Germline CDR1 LGHNT, CDR2 FRNRAP. This CDR3 spans 17 amino acids. V was clipped by 0 bases and J by 4 bases, with 18 bases between them. The protocol was immunoSEQ multiplex PCR, while the TCRdb copy is restricted to in-frame clones and leaves out a portion. The profile shows 75,000 to 80,000 clones, roughly 90% of them singletons. Study outcomes and limitations: The study reported that nearly half of spike-specific TCRs target unmutated variant regions. Scientists sampled the repertoires only once the peak T cell response had passed.

Regarding this clone: As yet, its antigen is unknown.

Sequenced material: peripheral blood, taken 28 days after the second AZD1222 dose. This receptor was taken from an adult who received the AZD1222 COVID-19 vaccine. The chain links TRBV12-5 to TRBJ2-5, with unresolved D. The CDR3 region is CASGLVQGRIGPETQYF. In DNA form, the CDR3 reads TGTGCTAGTGGTTTGGTACAAGGTAGAATAGGACCAGAGACCCAGTACTTC.